Below are 2 T cell receptor beta chains sequenced from a single sample in a study of PD-1 blockade in mismatch repair-deficient tumors. Only in-frame clones appear in the TCRdb table, and some are missing; sequencing was by immunoSEQ multiplex PCR. The sample includes nearly 25,000 clones, 83% of them seen just once. The sample consisted of peripheral blood, taken 12 weeks after starting pembrolizumab. The receptors were gathered from an adult with mismatch repair-deficient cancer.

The gene calls are TRBV10-2 and TRBJ2-1; 11 positions agree with TRBD2. The J segment lost 5 bases and the V segment lost 4 bases, leaving 7 bases of the junction unmatched. This CDR3 comprises 16 residues. CDR1 and CDR2 (germline): WSHSY, SAAADI. The CDR3 DNA follows: TGCGCCAGCAGTGGCCTACTAGCGGGGGTAAACAATGAGCAGTTCTTC. Protein product: CASSGLLAGVNNEQFF.

This chain connects TRBV27 to TRBJ2-7, with a possible D match to TRBD2 (6 bases). The CDR3 sequence is 16 residues long. Germline V gene data show CDR1 as MNHEY and CDR2 as SMNVEV (reference sequence). V lost 6 bases and J 0 bases, leaving 18 bases between the germline ends. CDR3 bases: TGTGCCAGCAGCCCCTCATCGGGACTGGTCTCCTACGAGCAGTACTTC. Translation gives CASSPSSGLVSYEQYF.